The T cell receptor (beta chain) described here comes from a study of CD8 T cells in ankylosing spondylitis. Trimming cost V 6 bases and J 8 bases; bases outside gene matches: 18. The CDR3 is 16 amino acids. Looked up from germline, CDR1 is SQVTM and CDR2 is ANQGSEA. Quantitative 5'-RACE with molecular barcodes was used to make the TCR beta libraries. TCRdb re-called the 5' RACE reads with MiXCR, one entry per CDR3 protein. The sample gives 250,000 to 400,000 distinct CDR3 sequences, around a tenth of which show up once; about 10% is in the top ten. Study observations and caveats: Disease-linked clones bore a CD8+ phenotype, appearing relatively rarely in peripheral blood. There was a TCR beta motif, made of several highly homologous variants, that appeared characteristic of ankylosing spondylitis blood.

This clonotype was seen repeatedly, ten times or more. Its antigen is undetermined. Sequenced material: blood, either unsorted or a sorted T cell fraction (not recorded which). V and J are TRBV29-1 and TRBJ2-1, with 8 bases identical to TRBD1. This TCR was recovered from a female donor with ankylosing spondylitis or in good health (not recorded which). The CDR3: CSVIPSGQAYNDEQFF. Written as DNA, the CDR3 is TGCAGCGTAATTCCTTCGGGACAGGCCTACAACGATGAGCAGTTCTTC.